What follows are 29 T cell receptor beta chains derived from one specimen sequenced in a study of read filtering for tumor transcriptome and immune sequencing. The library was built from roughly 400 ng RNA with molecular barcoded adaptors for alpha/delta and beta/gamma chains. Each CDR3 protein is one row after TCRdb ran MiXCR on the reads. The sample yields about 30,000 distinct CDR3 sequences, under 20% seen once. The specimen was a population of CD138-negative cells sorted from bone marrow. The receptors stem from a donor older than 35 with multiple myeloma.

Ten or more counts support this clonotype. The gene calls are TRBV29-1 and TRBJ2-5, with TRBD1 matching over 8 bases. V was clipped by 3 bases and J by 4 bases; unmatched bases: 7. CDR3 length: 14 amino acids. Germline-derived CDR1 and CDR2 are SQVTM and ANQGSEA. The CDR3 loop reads CSVEGTTGVETQYF. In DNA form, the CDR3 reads TGCAGCGTTGAGGGGACGACAGGGGTAGAGACCCAGTACTTC.

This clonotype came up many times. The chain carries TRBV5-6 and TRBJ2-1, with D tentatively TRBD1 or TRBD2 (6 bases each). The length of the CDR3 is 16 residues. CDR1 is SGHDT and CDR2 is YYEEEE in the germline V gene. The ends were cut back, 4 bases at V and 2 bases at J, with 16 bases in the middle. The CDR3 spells CASSPGRGPPYNEQFF. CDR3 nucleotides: TGTGCCAGCAGCCCCGGACGGGGGCCCCCCTACAATGAGCAGTTCTTC.

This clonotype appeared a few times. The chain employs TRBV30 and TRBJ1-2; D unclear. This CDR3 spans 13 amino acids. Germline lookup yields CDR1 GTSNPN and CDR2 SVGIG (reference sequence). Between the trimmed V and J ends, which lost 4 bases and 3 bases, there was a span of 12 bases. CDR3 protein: CAWNPDAYYGYTF. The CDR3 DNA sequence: TGTGCCTGGAACCCGGACGCGTACTATGGCTACACCTTC.

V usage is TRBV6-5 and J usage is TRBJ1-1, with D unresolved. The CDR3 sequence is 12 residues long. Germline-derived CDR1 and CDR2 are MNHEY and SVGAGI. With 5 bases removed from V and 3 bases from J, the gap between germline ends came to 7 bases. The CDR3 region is CASSEPDTEAFF. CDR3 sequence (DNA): TGTGCCAGCAGTGAGCCGGACACTGAAGCTTTCTTT.

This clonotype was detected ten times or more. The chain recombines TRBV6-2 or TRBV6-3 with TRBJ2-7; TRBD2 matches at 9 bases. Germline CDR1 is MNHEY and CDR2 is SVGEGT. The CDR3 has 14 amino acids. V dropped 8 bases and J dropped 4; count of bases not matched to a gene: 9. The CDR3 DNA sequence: TGTGCCAGCCTCCATAGCGGGAGTTTATACGAGCAGTACTTC. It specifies CASLHSGSLYEQYF.

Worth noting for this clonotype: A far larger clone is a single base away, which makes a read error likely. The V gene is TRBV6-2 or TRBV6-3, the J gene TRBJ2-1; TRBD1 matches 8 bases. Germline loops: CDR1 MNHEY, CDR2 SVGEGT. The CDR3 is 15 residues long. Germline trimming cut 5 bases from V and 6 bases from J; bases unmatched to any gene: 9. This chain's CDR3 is CASSELVDRANEQFF. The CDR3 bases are TGTGCCAGCAGTGAACTAGTGGACAGGGCCAATGAGCAGTTCTTC.

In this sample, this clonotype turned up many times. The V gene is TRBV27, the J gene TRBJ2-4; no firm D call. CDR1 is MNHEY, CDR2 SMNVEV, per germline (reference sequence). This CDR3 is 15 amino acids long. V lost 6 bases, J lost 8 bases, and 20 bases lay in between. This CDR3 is CASSFGYGPPDIQYF. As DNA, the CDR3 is TGTGCCAGCAGCTTTGGATACGGACCTCCGGACATTCAGTACTTC.

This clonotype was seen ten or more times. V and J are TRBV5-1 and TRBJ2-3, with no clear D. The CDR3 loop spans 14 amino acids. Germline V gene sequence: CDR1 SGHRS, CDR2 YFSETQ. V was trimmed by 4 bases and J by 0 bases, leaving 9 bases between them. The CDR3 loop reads CASSRIPSTDTQYF. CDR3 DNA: TGCGCCAGCAGCCGGATACCTAGCACAGATACGCAGTATTTT.

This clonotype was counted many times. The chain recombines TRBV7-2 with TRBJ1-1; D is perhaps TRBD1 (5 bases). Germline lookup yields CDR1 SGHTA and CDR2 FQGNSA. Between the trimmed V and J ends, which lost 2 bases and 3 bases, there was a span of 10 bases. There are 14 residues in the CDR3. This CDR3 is CASSLQGFYTEAFF. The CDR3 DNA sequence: TGTGCCAGCAGCTTACAGGGTTTCTACACTGAAGCTTTCTTT. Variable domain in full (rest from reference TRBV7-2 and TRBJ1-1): GAGVSQSPSNKVTEKGKDVELRCDPISGHTALYWYRQSLGQGLEFLIYFQGNSAPDKSGLPSDRFSAERTGGSVSTLTIQRTQQEDSAVYLCASSLQGFYTEAFFGQGTRLTVV.

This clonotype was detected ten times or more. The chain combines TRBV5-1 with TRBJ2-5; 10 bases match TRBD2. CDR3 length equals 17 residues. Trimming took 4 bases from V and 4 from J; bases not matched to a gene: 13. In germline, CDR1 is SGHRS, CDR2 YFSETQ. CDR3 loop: CASSPGIGLAEGETQYF. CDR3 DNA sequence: TGCGCCAGCAGCCCCGGAATCGGACTAGCGGAGGGAGAGACCCAGTACTTC.

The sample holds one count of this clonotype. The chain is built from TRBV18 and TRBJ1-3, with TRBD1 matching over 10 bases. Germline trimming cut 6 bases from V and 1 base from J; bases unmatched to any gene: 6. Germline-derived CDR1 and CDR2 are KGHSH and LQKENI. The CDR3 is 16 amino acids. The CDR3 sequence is CASSPRQGASGNTIYF. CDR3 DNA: TGTGCCAGCTCCCCTAGACAGGGGGCTTCTGGAAACACCATATATTTT.

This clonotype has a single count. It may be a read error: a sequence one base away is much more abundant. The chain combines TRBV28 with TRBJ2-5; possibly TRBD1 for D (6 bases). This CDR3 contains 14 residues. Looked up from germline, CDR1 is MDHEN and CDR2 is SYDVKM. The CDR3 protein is CASRGAVSSEIQYF. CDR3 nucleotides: TGTGCCAGCAGGGGGGCAGTTTCATCAGAGATCCAGTACTTC.

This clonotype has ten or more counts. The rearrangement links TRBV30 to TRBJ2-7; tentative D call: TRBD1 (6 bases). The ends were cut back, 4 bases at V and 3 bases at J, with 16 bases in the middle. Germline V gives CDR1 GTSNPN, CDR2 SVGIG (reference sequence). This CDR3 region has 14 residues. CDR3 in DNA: TGTGCCTGGATGCTGGCGTCAGGGGACTACGAGCAGTACTTC. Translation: CAWMLASGDYEQYF.

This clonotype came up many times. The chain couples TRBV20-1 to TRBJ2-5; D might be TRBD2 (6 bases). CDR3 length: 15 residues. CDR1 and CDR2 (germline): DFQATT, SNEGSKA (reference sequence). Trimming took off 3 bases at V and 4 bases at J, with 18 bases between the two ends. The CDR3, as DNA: TGCAGTGCTAGTTCCCAGCGGGCGAGAATAGAGACCCAGTACTTC. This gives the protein CSASSQRARIETQYF.

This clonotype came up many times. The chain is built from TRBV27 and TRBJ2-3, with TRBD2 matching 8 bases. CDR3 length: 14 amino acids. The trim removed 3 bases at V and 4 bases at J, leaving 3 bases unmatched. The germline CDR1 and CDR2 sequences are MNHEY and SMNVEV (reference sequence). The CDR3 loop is CASSFREGADTQYF. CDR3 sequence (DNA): TGTGCCAGCAGTTTCCGGGAGGGGGCAGATACGCAGTATTTT.

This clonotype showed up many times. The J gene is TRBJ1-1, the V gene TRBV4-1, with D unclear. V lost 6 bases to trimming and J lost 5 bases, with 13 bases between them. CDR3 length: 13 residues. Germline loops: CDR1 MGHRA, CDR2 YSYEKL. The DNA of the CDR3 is TGCGCCAGCAGAAAAGGAGGGAGGACTGAAGCTTTCTTT. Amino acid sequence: CASRKGGRTEAFF.

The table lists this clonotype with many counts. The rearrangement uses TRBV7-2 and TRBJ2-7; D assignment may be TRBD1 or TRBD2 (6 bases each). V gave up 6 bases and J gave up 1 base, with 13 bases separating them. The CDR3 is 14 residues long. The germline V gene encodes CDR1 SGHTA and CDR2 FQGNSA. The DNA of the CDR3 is TGTGCCAGCAGGCAGACGGGGGCGTCCTACGAGCAGTACTTC. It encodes CASRQTGASYEQYF.

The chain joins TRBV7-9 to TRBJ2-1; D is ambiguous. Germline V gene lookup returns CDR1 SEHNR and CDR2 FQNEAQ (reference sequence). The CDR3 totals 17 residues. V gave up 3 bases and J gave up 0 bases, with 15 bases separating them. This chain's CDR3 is CASSFSVRASSYNEQFF. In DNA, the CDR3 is TGTGCCAGCAGCTTTTCGGTCCGCGCGAGCTCCTACAATGAGCAGTTCTTC. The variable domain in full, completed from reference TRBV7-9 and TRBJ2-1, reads DTGVSQNPRHKITKRGQNVTFRCDPISEHNRLYWYRQTLGQGPEFLTYFQNEAQLEKSRLLSDRFSAERPKGSFSTLEIQRTEQGDSAMYLCASSFSVRASSYNEQFFGPGTRLTVL.

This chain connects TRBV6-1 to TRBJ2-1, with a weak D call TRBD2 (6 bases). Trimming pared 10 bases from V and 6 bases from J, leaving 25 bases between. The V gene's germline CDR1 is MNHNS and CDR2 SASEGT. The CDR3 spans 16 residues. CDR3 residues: CATLGERVKSFNEQFF. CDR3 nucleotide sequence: TGTGCCACACTGGGTGAGCGGGTGAAGTCTTTCAATGAGCAGTTCTTC.

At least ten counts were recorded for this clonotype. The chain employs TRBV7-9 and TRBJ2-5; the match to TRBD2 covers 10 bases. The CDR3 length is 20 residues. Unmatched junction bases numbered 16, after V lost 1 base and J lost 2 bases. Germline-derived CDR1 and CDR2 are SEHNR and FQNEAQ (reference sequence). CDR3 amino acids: CASSLGTSGGVRGGQETQYF. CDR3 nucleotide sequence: TGTGCCAGCAGCTTAGGAACCAGCGGGGGGGTAAGAGGCGGGCAAGAGACCCAGTACTTC.

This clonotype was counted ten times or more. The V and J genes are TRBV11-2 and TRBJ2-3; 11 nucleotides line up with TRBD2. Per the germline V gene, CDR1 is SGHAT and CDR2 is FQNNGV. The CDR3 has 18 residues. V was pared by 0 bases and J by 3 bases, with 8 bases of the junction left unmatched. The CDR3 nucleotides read TGTGCCAGCAGCTTAGATTTGGCTAGCGGGGGGAAGACAGATACGCAGTATTTT. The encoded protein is CASSLDLASGGKTDTQYF.

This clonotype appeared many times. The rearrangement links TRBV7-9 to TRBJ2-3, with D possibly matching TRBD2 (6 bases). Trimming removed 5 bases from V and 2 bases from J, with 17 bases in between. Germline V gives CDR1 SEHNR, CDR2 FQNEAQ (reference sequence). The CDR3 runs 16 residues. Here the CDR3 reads CASSNGRSRSTDTQYF. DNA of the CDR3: TGTGCCAGCAGCAACGGGAGAAGTCGGTCCACAGATACGCAGTATTTT.

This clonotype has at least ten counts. CDR3 region: CASSLERPLYEQYF. As DNA, the CDR3 is TGTGCCAGCAGCTTAGAGCGCCCCCTTTACGAGCAGTACTTC. The chain has TRBV7-8 and TRBJ2-7; no clear D gene. The germline CDR1 and CDR2 sequences are SGHVS and FQNEAQ. Trimming cost V 1 base and J 4 bases, with 11 bases left between them. This CDR3 has 14 amino acids.

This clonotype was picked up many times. CDR3: CASSLGVGPLSNQPQHF. CDR3 nucleotides: TGTGCCAGCAGCTTGGGGGTGGGGCCCCTTAGCAATCAGCCCCAGCATTTT. The rearrangement links TRBV7-6 to TRBJ1-5, with D tentatively TRBD1 (5 bases). Germline values: CDR1 SGHVS, CDR2 FNYEAQ. V was clipped by 3 bases and J by 0 bases, with 15 bases between them. The CDR3 contains 17 residues.

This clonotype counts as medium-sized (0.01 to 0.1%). This CDR3 is CSAREVPRAEAFF. DNA of the CDR3: TGCAGTGCTAGAGAGGTCCCGAGGGCTGAAGCTTTCTTT. The chain carries TRBV20-1 and TRBJ1-1, with no clear D. The CDR3 consists of 13 residues. Trimming took off 0 bases at V and 6 bases at J, with 11 bases between the two ends. The germline gives CDR1 DFQATT, CDR2 SNEGSKA (reference sequence).

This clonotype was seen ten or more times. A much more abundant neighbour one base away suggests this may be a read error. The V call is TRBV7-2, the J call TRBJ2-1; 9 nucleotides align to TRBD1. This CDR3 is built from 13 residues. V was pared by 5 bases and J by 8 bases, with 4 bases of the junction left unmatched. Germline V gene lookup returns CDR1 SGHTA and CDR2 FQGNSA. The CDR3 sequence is CASSLRTGDEQFF. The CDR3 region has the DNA TGTGCCAGCAGCCTTCGGACAGGGGATGAGCAGTTCTTC.

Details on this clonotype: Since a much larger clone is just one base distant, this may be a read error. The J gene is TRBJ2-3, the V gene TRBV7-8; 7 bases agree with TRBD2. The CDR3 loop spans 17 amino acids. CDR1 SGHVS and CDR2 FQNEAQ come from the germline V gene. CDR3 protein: CANSKPRRGGGTDTQYF. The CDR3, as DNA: TGTGCCAACAGCAAGCCCCGGCGCGGGGGAGGCACAGATACGCAGTATTTT.

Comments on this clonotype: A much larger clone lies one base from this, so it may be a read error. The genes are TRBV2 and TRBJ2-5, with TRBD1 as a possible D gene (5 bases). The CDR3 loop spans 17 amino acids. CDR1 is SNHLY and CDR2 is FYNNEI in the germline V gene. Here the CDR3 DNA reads TGTGCCAGCAGTGCGAATAGGGGTTTCACTTTACAAGAGTCCCAGTACTTC. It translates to CASSANRGFTLQESQYF.

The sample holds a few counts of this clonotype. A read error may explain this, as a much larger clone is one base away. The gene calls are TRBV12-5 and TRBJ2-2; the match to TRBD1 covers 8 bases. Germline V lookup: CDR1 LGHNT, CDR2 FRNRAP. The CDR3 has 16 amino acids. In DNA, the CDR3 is TGTGCTAGTGGCAGGGGGCATAGTATGAACACCGGGGAGCTGTTGTTT. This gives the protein CASGRGHSMNTGELLF.